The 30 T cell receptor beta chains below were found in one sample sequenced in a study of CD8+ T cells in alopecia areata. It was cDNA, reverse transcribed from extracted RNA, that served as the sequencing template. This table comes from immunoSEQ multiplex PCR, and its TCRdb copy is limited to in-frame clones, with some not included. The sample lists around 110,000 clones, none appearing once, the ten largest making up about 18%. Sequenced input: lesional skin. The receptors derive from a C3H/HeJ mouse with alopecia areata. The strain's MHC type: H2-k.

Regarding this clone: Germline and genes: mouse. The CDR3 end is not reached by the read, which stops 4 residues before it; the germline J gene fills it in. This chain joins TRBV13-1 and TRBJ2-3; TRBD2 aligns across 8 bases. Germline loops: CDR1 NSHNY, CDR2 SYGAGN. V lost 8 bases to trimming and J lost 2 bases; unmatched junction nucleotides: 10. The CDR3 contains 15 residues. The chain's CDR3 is CARVGWGGSAETLYF. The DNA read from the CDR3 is TGTGCCAGGGTTGGATGGGGGGGATCTGCAGAA.

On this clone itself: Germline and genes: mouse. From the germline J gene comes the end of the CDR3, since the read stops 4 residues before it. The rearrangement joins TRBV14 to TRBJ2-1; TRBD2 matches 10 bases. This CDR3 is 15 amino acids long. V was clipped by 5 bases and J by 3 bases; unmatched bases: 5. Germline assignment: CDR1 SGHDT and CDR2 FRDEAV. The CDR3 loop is CASSGTGVSYAEQFF. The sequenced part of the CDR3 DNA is TGTGCCAGCAGCGGGACTGGGGTCTCCTATGCT.

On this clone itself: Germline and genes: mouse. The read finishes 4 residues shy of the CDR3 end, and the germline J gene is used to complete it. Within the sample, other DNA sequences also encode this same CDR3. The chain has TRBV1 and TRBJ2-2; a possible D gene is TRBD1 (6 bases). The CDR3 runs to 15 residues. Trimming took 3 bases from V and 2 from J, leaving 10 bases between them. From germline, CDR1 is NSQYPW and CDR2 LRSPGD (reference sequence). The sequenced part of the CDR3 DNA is TGCACCTGCAGTGCTTCTCAGGGGAACACCGGG. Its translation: CTCSASQGNTG. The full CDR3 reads CTCSASQGNTGQLYF. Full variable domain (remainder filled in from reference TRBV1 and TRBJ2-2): VTLLEQNPRWRLVPRGQAVNLRCILKNSQYPWMSWYQQDLQKQLQWLFTLRSPGDKEVKSLPGADYLATRVTDTELRLQVANMSQGRTLYCTCSASQGNTGQLYFGEGSKLTVL.

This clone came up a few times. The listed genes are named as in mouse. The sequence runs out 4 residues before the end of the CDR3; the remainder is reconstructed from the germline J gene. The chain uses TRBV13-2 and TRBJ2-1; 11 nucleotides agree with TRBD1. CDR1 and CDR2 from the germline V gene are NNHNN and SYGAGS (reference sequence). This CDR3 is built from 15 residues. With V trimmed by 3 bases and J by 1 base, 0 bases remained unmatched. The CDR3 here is CASGGTGGNYAEQFF. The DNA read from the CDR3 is TGTGCCAGCGGTGGGACAGGGGGCAACTATGCT.

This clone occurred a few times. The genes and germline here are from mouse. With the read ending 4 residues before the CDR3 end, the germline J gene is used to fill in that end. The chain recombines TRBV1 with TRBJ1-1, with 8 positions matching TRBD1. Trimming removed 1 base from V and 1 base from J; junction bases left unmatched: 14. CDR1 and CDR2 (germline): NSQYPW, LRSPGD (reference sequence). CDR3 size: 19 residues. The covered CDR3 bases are TGCACCTGCAGTGCAGCTATATTCCCCTACAGGGGGGAAAACACA. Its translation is CTCSAAIFPYRGENT. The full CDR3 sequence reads CTCSAAIFPYRGENTEVFF.

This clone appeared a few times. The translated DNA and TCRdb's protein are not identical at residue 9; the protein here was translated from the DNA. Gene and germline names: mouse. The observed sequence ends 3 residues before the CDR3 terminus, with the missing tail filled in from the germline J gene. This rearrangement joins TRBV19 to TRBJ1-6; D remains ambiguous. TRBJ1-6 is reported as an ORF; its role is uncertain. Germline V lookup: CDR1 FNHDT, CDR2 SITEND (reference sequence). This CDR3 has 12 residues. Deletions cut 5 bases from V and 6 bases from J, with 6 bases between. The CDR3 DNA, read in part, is TGTGCCAGCAGGCAGTTTAATTCGCCC. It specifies CASRQFNSP. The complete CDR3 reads CASRQFNSPLYF.

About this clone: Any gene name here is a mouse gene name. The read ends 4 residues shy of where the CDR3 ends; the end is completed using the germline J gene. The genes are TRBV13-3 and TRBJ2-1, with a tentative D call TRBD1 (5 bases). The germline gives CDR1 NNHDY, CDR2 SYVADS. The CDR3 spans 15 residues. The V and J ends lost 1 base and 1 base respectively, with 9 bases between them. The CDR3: CASSDIGQNYAEQFF. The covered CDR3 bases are TGTGCCAGCAGTGATATCGGACAAAACTATGCT.

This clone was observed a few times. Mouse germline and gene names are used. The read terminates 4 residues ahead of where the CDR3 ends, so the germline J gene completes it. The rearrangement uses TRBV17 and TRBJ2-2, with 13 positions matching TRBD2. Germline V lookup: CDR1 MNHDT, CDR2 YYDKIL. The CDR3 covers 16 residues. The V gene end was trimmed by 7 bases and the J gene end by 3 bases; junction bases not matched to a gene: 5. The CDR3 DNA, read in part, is TGTGCTAGCACGGACTGGGGGGGCCGGCACACCGGG. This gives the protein CASTDWGGRHTG. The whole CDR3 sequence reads CASTDWGGRHTGQLYF.

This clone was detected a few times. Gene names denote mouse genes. The covered CDR3 bases are TGTGCCTGGAGTCCACAGGGAGAAAACACCGGG. As protein: CAWSPQGENTG. The whole CDR3 reads CAWSPQGENTGQLYF. The chain is built from TRBV31 and TRBJ2-2; D might be TRBD1 (6 bases). The DNA ends 4 residues before the CDR3 does, and the rest of the CDR3 is filled in from the germline J gene. The CDR3 has 15 amino acids. The V and J ends lost 1 base and 1 base respectively, with 10 bases between them. In germline, CDR1 is GKSSPN, CDR2 SITVG.

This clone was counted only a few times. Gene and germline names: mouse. CDR3 bases read: TGTGCCAGCGGGACTGGGGGGGCGTTGAAC. It yields the protein CASGTGGALN. The full CDR3 protein reads CASGTGGALNTLYF. V usage is TRBV13-3 and J usage is TRBJ2-4, with 14 bases lining up with TRBD2. The read terminates 4 residues ahead of where the CDR3 ends, so the germline J gene completes it. This CDR3 has 14 amino acids. Germline CDR1 NNHDY, CDR2 SYVADS.

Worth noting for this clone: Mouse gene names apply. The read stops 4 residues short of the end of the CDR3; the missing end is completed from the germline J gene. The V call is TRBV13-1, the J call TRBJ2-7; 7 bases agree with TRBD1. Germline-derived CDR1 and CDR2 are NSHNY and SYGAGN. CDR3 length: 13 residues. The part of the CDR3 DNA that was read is TGTGCCAGCAGTGATCCTGACAGGGAT. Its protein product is CASSDPDRD. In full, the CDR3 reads CASSDPDRDEQYF.

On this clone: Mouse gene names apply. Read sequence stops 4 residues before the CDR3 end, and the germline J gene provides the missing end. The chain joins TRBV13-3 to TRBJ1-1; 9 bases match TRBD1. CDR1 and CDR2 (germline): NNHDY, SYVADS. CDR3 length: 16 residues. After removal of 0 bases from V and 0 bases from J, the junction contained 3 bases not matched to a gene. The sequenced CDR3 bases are TGTGCCAGCAGTGATGGGGACAGGGTTGCAAACACA. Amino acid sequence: CASSDGDRVANT. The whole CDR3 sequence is CASSDGDRVANTEVFF.

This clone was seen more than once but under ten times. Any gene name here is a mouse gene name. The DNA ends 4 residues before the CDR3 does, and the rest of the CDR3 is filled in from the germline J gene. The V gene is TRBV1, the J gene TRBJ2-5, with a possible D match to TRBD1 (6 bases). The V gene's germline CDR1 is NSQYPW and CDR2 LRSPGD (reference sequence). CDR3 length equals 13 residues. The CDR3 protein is CTCSVTGRDTQYF. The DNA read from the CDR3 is TGCACCTGCAGTGTCACAGGGAGGGAC.

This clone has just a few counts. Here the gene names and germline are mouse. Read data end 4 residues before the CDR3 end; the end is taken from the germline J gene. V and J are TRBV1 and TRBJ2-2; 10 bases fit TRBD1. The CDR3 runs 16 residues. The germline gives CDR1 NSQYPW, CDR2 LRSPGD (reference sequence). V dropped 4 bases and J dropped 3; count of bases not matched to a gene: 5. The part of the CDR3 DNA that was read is TGCACCTGCAGTGGATTCGGGACAGGGGACACCGGG. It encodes CTCSGFGTGDTG. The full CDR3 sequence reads CTCSGFGTGDTGQLYF.

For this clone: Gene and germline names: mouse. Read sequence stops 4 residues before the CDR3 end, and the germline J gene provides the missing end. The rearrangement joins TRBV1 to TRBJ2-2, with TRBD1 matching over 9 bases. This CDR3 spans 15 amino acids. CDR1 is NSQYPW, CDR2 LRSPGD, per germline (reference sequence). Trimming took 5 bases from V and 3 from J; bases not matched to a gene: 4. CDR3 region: CTCSKQGADTGQLYF. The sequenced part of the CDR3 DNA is TGCACCTGCAGTAAACAGGGGGCAGACACCGGG.

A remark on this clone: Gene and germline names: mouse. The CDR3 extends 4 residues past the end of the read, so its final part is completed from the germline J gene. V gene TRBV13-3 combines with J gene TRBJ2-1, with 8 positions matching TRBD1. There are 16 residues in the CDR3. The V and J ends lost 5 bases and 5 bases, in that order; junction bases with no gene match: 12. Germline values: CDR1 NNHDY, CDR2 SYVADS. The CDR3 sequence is CASSARQGKKNAEQFF. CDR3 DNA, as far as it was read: TGTGCCAGCAGCGCCCGACAGGGGAAGAAGAATGCT.

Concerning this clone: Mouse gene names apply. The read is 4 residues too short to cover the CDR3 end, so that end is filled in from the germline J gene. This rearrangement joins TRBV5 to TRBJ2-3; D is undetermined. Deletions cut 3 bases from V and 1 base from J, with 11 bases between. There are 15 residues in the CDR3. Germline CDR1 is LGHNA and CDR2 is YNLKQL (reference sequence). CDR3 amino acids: CASSHTDKRAETLYF. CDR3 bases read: TGTGCCAGCAGCCACACCGACAAACGTGCAGAA.

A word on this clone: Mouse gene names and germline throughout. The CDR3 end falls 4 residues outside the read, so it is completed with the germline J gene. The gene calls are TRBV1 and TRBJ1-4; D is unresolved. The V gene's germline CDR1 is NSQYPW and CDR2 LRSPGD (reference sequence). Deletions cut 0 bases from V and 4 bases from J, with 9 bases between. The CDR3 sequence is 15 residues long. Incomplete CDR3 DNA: TGCACCTGCAGTGCAGATCTACGCAGCAACGAA. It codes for CTCSADLRSNE. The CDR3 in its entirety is CTCSADLRSNERLFF.

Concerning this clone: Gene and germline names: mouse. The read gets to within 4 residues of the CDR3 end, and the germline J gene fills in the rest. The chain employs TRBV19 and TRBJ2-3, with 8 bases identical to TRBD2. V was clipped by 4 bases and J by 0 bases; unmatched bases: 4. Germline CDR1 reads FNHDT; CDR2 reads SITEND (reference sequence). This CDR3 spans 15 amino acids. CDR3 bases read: TGTGCCAGCAGTGTGGGACTGGATAGTGCAGAA. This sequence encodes CASSVGLDSAE. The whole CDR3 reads CASSVGLDSAETLYF.

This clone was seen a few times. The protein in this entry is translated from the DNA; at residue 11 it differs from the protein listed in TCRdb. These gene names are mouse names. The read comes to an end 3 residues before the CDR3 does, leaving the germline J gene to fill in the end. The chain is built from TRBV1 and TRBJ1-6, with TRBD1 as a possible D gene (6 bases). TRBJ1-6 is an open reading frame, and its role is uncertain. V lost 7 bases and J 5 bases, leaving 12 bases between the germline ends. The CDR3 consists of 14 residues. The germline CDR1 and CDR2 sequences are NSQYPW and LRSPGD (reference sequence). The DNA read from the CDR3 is TGCACCTGCAACCCTCGGGACAATAATTCGCCC. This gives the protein CTCNPRDNNSP. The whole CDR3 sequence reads CTCNPRDNNSPLYF.

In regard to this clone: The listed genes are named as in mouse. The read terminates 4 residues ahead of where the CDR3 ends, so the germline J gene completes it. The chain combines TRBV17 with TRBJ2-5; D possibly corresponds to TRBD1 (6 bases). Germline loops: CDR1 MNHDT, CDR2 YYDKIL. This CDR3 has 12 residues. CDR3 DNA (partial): TGTGCTAGCAGTGGGACAAAAGAC. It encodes CASSGTKD. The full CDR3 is CASSGTKDTQYF.

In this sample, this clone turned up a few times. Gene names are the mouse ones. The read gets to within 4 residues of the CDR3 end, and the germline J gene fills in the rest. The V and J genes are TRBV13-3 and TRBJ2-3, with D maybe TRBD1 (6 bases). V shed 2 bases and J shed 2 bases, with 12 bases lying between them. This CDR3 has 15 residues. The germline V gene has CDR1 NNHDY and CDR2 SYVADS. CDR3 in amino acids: CASSETGTYAETLYF. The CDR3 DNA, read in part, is TGTGCCAGCAGTGAAACCGGGACATATGCAGAA.

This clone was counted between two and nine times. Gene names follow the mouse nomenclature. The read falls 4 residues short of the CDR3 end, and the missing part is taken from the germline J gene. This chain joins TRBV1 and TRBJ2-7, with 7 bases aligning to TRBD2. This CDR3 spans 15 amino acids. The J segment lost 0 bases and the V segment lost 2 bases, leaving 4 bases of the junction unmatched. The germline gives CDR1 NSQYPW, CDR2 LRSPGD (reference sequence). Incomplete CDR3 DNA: TGCACCTGCAGTGCAACTGGGGTTCACTCCTAT. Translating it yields CTCSATGVHSY. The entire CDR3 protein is CTCSATGVHSYEQYF.

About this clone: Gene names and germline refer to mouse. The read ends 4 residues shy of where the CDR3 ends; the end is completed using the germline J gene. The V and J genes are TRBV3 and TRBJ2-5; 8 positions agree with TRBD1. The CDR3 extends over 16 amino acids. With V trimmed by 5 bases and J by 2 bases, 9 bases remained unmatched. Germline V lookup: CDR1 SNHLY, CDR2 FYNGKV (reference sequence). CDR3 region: CASSPLPRGLQDTQYF. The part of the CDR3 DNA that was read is TGTGCCAGCAGCCCCTTACCCAGGGGGCTCCAAGAC.

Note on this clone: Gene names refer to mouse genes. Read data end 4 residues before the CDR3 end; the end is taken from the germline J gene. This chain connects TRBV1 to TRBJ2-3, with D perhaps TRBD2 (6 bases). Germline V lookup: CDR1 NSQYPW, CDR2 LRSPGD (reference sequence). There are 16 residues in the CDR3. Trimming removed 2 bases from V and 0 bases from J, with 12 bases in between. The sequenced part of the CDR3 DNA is TGCACCTGCAGTGCACCTGACTGGCCTAGTGCAGAA. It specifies CTCSAPDWPSAE. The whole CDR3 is CTCSAPDWPSAETLYF.

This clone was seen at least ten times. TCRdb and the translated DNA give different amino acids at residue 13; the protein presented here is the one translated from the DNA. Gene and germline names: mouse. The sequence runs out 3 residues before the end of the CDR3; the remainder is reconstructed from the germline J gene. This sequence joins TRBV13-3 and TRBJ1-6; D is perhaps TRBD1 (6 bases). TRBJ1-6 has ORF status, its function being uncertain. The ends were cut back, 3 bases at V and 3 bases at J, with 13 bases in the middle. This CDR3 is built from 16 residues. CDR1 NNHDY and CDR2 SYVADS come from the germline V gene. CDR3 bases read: TGTGCCAGCAGTGGGCCCGGGACATTCTATAATTCGCCC. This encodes CASSGPGTFYNSP. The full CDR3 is CASSGPGTFYNSPLYF.

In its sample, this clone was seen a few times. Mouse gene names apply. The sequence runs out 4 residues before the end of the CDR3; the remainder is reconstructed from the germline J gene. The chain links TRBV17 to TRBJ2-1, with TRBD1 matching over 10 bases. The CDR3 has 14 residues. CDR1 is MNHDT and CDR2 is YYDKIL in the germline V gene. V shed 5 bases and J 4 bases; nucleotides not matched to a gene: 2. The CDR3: CASSGGQGYAEQFF. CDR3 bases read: TGTGCTAGCAGTGGGGGACAGGGGTATGCT.

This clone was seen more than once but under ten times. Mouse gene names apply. CDR3 in amino acids: CASSEGGGTSYEQYF. Incomplete CDR3 DNA: TGTGCCAGCAGTGAAGGGGGGGGAACCTCCTAT. V gene TRBV13-3 combines with J gene TRBJ2-7, with a tentative D call TRBD2 (7 bases). The read terminates 4 residues before the CDR3 end, so the remaining end is supplied by the germline J gene. Germline V gene lookup returns CDR1 NNHDY and CDR2 SYVADS. V lost 2 bases and J 0 bases, leaving 12 bases between the germline ends. This CDR3 has 15 amino acids.

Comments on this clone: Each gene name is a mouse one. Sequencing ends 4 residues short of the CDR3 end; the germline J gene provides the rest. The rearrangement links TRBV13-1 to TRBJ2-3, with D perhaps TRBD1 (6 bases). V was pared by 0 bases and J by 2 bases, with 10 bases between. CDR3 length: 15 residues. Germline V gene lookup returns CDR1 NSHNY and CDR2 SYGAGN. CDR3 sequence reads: CASSDAAGDAETLYF. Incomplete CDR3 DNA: TGTGCCAGCAGTGATGCAGCAGGGGATGCAGAA.

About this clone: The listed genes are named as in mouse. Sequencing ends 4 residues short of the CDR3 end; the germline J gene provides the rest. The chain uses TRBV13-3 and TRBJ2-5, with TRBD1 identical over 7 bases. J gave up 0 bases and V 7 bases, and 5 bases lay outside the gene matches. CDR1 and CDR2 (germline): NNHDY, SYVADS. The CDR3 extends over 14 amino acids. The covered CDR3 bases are TGTGCCAGCGCCGGGACAGTTAACCAAGAC. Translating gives CASAGTVNQD. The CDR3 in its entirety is CASAGTVNQDTQYF.